This TCR beta chain was recovered during a study of blood T cell repertoires in COVID-19. Clones were read by immunoSEQ multiplex PCR, and TCRdb kept only the in-frame ones, dropping some. The data show 200,000 to 250,000 clones, roughly 85% seen once. What was sequenced was peripheral blood. The origin of this receptor is a woman in her sixties or seventies with COVID-19, enrolled during active disease.

CDR3 nucleotide sequence: TGTGCCAGCAGCTTTTATCGGGTTTCCTACGAGCAGTACTTC. This translates into CASSFYRVSYEQYF. V is TRBV7-2 and J is TRBJ2-7; no definite D call. The CDR3 is made up of 14 amino acids. Germline assignment: CDR1 SGHTA and CDR2 FQGNSA. V dropped 3 bases and J dropped 1 base, with 10 bases sitting between them.